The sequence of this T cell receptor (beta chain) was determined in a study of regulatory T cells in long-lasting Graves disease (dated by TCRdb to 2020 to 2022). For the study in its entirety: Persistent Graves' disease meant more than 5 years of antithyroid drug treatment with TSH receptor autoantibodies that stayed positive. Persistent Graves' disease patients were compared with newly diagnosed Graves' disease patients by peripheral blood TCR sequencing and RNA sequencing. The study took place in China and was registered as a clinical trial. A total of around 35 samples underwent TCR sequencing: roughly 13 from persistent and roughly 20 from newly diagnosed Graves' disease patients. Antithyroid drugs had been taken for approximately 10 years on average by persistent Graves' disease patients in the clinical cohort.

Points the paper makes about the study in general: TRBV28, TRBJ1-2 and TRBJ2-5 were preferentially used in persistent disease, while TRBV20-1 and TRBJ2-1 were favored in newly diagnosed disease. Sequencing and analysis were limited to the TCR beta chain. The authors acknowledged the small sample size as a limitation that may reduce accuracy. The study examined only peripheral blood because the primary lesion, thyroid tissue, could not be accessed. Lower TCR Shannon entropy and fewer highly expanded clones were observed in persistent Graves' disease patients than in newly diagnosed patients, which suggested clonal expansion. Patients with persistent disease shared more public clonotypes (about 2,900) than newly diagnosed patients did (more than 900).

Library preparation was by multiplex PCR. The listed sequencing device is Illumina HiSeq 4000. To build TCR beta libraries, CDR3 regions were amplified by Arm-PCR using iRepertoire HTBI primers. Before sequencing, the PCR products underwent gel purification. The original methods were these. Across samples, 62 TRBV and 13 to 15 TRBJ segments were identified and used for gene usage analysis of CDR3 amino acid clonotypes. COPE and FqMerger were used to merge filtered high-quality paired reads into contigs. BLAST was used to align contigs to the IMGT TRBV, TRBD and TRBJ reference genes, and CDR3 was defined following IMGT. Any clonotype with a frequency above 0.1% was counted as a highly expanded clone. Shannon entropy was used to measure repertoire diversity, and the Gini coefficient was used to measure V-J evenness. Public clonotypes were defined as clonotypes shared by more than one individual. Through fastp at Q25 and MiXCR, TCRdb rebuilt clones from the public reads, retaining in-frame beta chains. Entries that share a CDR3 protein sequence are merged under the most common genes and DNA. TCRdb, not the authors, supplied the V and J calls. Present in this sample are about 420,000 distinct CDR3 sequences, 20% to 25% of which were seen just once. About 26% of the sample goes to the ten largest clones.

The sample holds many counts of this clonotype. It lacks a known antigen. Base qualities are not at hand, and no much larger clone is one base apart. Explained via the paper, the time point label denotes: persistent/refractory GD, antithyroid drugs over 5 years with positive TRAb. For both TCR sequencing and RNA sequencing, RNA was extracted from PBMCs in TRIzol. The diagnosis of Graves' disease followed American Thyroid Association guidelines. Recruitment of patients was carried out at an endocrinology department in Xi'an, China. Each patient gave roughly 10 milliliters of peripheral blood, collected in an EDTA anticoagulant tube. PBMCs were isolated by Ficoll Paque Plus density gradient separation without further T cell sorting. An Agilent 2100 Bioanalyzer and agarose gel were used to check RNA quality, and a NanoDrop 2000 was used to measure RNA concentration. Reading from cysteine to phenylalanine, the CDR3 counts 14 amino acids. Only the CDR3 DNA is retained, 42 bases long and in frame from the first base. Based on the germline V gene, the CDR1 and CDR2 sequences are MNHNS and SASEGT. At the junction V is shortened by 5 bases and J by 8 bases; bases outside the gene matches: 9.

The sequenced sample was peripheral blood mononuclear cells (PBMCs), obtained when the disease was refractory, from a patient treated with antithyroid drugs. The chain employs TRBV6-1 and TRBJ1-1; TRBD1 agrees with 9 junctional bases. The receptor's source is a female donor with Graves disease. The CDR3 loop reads CASSKWTGEVEAFF. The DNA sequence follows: TGTGCCAGCAGTAAGTGGACAGGGGAAGTCGAAGCTTTCTTT.